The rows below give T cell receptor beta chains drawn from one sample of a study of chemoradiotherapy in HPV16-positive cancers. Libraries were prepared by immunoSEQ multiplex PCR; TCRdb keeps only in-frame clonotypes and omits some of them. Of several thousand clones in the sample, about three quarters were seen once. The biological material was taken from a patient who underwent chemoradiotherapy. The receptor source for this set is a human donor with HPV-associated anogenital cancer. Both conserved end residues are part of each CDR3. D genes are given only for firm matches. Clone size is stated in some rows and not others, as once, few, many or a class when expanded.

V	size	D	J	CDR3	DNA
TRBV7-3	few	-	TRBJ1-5	CASSLDRTSNQPQHF	TGTGCCAGCAGCCTCGACAGAACCAGCAATCAGCCCCAGCATTTT
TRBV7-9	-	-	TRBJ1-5	CASSLGQSNQPQHF	TGTGCCAGCAGCCTAGGACAGAGCAATCAGCCCCAGCATTTT
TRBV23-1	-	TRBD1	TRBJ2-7	CAFLSRGEQYF	TGCGCCTTTCTCTCCAGGGGGGAGCAGTACTTC
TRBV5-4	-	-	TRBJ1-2	CASTSIGGQGGYTF	TGTGCCAGCACCTCAATCGGGGGGCAAGGAGGCTACACCTTC
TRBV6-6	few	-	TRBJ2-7	CASSSGIEQYF	TGTGCCAGCAGTTCAGGGATCGAGCAGTACTTC
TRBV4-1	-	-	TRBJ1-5	CASSQGHDSNQPQHF	TGCGCCAGCAGCCAAGGGCATGATAGCAATCAGCCCCAGCATTTT
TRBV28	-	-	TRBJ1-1	CASPGPDGTEAFF	TGTGCCAGTCCCGGACCGGACGGTACTGAAGCTTTCTTT
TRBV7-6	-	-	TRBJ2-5	CASSPLASTRETQYF	TGTGCCAGCAGCCCCTTGGCGAGCACCCGGGAGACCCAGTACTTC
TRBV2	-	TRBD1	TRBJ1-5	CASSVNGQGAGNQPQHF	TGTGCCAGCAGCGTGAACGGACAGGGGGCGGGCAATCAGCCCCAGCATTTT
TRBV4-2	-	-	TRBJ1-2	CASSQDPKNYGYTF	TGTGCCAGCAGCCAAGATCCGAAGAACTATGGCTACACCTTC
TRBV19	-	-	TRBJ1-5	CASSKEGSNQPQHF	TGTGCCAGTAGTAAGGAGGGCAGCAATCAGCCCCAGCATTTT
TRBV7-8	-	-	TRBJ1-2	CASSLRSNYGYTF	TGTGCCAGCAGCTTAAGATCTAACTATGGCTACACCTTC
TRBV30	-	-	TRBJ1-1	CAWSVPEARTEAFF	TGTGCCTGGAGTGTACCGGAGGCTCGCACTGAAGCTTTCTTT
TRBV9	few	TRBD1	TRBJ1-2	CASSVGRTGDGYTF	TGTGCCAGCAGCGTAGGTCGCACAGGGGATGGCTACACCTTC
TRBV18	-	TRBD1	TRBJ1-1	CASSPPGQGLTNTEAFF	TGTGCCAGCTCACCGCCGGGACAGGGTTTAACGAACACTGAAGCTTTCTTT
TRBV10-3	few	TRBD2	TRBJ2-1	CAISYSGLAGLYNEQFF	TGTGCCATCAGTTACTCGGGACTAGCGGGACTATACAATGAGCAGTTCTTC
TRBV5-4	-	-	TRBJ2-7	CASSPEGSGYEQYF	TGTGCCAGCAGCCCCGAGGGTAGCGGCTACGAGCAGTACTTC